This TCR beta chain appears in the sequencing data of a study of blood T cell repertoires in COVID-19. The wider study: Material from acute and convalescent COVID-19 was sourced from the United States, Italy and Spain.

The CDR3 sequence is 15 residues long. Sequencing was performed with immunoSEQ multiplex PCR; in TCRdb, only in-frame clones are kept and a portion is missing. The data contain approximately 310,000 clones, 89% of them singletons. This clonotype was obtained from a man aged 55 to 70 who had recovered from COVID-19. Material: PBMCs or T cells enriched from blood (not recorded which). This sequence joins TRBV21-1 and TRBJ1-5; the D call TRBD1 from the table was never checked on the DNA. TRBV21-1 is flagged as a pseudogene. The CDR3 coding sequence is TGTGCCAGCAGCAAAGCGGGACAGGGAGATCAGCCCCAGCATTTT. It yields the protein CASSKAGQGDQPQHF.